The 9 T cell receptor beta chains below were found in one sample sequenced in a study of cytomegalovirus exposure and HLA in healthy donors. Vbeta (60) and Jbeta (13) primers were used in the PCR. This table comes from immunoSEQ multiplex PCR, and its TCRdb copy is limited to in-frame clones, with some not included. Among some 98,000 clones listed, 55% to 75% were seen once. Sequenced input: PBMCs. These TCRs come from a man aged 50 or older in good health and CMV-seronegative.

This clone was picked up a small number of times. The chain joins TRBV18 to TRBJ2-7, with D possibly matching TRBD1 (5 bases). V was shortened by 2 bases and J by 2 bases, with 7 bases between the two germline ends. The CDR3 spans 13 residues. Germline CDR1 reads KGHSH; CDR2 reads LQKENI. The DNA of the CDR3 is TGTGCCAGCTCACCAGGGGCAACCTACGAGCAGTACTTC. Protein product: CASSPGATYEQYF.

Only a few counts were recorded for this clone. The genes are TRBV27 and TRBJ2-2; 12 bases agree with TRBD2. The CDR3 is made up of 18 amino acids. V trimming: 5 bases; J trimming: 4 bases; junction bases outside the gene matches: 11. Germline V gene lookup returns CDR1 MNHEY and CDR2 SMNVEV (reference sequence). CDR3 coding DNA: TGTGCCAGCAGTGCCCGTCTAGCGGGAGGGCCAGGCACCGGGGAGCTGTTTTTT. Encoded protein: CASSARLAGGPGTGELFF.

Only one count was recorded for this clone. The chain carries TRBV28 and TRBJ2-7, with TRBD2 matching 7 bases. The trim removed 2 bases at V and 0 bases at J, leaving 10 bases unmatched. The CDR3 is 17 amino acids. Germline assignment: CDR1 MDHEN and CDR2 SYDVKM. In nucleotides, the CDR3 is TGTGCCAGCAGTTTACCTCGGGGGACTACCTACTCCTACGAGCAGTACTTC. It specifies CASSLPRGTTYSYEQYF.

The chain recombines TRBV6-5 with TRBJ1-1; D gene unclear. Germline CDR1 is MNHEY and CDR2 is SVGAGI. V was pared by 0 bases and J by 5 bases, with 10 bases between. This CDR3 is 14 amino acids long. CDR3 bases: TGTGCCAGCAGTTACTCCCAGGTGTGGACTGAAGCTTTCTTT. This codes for CASSYSQVWTEAFF.

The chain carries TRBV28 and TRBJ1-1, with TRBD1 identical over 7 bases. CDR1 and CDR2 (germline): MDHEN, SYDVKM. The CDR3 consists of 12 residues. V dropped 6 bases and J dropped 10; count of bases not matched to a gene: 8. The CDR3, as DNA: TGTGCCAGCAGCTCGGGACAGTTGGTAGCTTTCTTT. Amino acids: CASSSGQLVAFF.

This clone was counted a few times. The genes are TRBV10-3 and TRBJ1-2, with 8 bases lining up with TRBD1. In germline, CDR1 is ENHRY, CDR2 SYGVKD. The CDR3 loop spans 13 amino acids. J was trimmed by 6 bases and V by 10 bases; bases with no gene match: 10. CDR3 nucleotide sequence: TGTGCCACCGGGGACAGGAGGGGAGATGGCTACACCTTC. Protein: CATGDRRGDGYTF.

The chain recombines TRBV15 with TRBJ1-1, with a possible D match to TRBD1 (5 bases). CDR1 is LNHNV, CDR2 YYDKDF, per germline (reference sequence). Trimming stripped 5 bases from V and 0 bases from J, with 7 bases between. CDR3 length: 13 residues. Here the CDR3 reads CATSGAVNTEAFF. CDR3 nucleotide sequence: TGTGCCACCAGCGGGGCCGTGAACACTGAAGCTTTCTTT.

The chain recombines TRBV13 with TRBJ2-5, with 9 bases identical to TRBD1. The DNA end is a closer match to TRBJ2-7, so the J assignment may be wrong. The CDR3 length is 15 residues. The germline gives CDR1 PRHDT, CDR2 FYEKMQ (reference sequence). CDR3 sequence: CASSLRSRTGVEQYF. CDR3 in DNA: TGTGCCAGCAGCCTAAGGTCCAGGACAGGGGTCGAGCAGTACTTC.

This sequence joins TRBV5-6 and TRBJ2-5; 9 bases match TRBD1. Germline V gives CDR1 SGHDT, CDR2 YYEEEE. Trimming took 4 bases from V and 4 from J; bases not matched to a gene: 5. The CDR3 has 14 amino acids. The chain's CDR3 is CASSPGQGAETQYF. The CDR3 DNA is TGTGCCAGCAGCCCGGGACAGGGAGCAGAGACCCAGTACTTC. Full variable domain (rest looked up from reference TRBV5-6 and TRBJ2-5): DAGVTQSPTHLIKTRGQQVTLRCSPKSGHDTVSWYQQALGQGPQFIFQYYEEEERQRGNFPDRFSGHQFPNYSSELNVNALLLGDSALYLCASSPGQGAETQYFGPGTRLLVL.